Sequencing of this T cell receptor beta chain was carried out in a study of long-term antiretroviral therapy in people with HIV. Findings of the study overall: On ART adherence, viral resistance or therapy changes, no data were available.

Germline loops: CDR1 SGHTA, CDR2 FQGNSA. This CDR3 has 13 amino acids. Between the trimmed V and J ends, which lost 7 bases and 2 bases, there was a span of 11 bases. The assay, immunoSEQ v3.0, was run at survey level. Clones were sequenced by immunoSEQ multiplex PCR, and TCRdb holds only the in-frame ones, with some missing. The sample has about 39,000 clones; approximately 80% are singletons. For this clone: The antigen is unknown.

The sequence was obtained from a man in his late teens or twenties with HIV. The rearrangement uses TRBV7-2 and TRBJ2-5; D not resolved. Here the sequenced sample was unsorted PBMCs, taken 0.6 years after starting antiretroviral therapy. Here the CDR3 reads CASTPLGQETQYF. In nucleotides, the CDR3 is TGTGCCAGCACCCCTCTCGGTCAAGAGACCCAGTACTTC.